This T cell receptor beta chain was profiled in a study of cytomegalovirus exposure and HLA in healthy donors. The table came from immunoSEQ multiplex PCR; TCRdb's copy has only in-frame clones and leaves some out. The sample shows 150,000 to 200,000 clones, 85% of them seen only once. Sequencing input: PBMCs. This clonotype was sampled from a man aged 18 to 29 in good health and CMV-seropositive.

CDR3 in amino acids: CASSSSSYEQYF. For the CDR3, the DNA is TGTGCCAGCTCATCCAGCTCCTACGAGCAGTACTTC. The chain is built from TRBV2 and TRBJ2-7; D is ambiguous. This CDR3 spans 12 amino acids. V dropped 8 bases and J dropped 0 bases, with 8 bases sitting between them. CDR1 and CDR2 (germline): SNHLY, FYNNEI.